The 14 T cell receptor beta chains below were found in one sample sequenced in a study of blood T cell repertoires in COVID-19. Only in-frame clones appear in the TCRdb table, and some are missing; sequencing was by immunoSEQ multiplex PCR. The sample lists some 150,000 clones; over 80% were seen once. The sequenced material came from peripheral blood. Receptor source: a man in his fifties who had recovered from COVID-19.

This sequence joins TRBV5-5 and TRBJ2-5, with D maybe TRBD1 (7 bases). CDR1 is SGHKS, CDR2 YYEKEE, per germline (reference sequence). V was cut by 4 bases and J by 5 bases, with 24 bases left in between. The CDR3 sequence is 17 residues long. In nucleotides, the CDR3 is TGTGCCAGCAGCCCAAAGCCCGGGACAGCGGGTAGGGAGACCCAGTACTTC. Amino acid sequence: CASSPKPGTAGRETQYF.

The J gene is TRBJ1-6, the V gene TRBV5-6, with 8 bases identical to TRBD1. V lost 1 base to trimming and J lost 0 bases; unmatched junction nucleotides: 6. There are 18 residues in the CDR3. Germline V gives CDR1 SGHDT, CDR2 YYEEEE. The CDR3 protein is CASSLWRQGSSYNSPLHF. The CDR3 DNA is TGTGCCAGCAGCTTGTGGAGACAGGGGAGCTCCTATAATTCACCCCTCCACTTT.

CDR3: CASSLAIPGTEAFF. For the CDR3, the DNA is TGTGCCAGCAGCTTGGCCATCCCGGGGACTGAAGCTTTCTTT. The chain carries TRBV5-6 and TRBJ1-1; D is unresolved. Trimming took 0 bases from V and 5 from J, leaving 11 bases between them. The CDR3 is made up of 14 amino acids. CDR1 and CDR2 (germline): SGHDT, YYEEEE.

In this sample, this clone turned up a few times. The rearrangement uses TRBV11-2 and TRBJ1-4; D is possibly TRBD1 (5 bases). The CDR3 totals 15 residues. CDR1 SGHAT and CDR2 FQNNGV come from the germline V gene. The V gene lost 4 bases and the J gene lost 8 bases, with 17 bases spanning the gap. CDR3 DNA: TGTGCCAGCAGCTCGGGCGTCGGGGGAGGCGAAAAACTGTTTTTT. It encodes CASSSGVGGGEKLFF.

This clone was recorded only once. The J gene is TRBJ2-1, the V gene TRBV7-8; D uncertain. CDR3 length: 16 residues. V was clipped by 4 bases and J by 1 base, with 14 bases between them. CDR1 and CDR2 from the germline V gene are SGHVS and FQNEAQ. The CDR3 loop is CASSSSSSVSYNEQFF. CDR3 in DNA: TGTGCCAGCAGCTCTAGTTCAAGTGTATCCTACAATGAGCAGTTCTTC.

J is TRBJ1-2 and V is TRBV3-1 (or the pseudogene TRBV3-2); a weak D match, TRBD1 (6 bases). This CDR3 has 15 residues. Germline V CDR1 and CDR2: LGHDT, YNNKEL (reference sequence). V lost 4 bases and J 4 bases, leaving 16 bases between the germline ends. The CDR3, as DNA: TGTGCCAGCAGCCTGACTGGGGGCGCGCGCTATGGCTACACCTTC. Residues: CASSLTGGARYGYTF.

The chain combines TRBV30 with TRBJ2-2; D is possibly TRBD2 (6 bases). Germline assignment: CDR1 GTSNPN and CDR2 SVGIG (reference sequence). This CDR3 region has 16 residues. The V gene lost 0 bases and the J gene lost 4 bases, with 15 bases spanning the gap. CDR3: CAWSVLGGALTGELFF. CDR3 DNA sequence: TGTGCCTGGAGTGTACTGGGCGGGGCACTCACCGGGGAGCTGTTTTTT.

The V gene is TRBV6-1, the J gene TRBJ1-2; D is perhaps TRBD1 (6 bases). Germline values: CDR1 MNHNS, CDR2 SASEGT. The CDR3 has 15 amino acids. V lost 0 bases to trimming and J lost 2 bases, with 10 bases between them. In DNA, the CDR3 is TGTGCCAGCAGTGAAGCTTGGACAGAAAACTATGGCTACACCTTC. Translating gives CASSEAWTENYGYTF.

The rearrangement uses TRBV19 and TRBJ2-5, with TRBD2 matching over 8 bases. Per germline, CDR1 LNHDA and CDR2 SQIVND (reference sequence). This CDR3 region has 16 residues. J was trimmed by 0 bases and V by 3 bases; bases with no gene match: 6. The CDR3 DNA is TGTGCCAGTAGTATCGGACTAGCCGGGTACCAAGAGACCCAGTACTTC. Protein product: CASSIGLAGYQETQYF.

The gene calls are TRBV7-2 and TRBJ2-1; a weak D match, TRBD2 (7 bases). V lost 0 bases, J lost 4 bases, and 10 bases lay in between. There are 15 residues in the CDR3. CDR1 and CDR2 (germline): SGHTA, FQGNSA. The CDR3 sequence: CASSLAGGLYNEQFF. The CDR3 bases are TGTGCCAGCAGCTTAGCGGGGGGGCTTTACAATGAGCAGTTCTTC.

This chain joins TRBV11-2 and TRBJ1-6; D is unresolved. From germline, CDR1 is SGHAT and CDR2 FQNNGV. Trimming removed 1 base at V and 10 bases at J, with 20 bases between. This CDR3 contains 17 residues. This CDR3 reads CASSLGVKLSRSSPLHF. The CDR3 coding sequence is TGTGCCAGCAGCTTAGGGGTCAAGCTTAGCCGGTCCTCACCCCTCCACTTT.

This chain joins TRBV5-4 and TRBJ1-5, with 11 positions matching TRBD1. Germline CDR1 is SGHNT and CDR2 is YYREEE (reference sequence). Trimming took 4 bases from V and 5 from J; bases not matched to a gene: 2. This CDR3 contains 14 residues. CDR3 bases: TGTGCCAGCAGCCCGGACAGGGGGCATCAGCCCCAGCATTTT. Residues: CASSPDRGHQPQHF. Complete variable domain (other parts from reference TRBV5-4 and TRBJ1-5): ETGVTQSPTHLIKTRGQQVTLRCSSQSGHNTVSWYQQALGQGPQFIFQYYREEENGRGNFPPRFSGLQFPNYSSELNVNALELDDSALYLCASSPDRGHQPQHFGDGTRLSIL.

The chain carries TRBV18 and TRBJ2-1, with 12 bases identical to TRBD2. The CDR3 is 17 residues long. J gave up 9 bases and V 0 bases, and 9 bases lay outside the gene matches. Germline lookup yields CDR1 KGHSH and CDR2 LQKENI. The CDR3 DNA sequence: TGTGCCAGCTCACCACCGGGTCTAGCGGGGGGGCCGCCTGAGCAGTTCTTC. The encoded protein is CASSPPGLAGGPPEQFF. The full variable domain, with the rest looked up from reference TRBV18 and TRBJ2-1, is NAGVMQNPRHLVRRRGQEARLRCSPMKGHSHVYWYRQLPEEGLKFMVYLQKENIIDESGMPKERFSAEFPKEGPSILRIQQVVRGDSAAYFCASSPPGLAGGPPEQFFGPGTRLTVL.

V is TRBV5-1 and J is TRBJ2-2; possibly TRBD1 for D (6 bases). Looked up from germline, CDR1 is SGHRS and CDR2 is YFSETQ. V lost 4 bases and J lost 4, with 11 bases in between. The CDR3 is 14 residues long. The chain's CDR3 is CASSKDRLTGELFF. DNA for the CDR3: TGCGCCAGCAGCAAAGACAGGCTCACCGGGGAGCTGTTTTTT.